The 9 T cell receptor beta chains given below trace back to one sample, sequenced in a study of cytomegalovirus exposure and HLA in healthy donors. The PCR ran on 60 Vbeta and 13 Jbeta primers. Only in-frame clones appear in the TCRdb table, and some are missing; sequencing was by immunoSEQ multiplex PCR. The listing contains approximately 80,000 clones. Material: PBMCs. These receptor sequences come from a man aged 18 to 35 in good health and CMV-seropositive.

The chain links TRBV30 to TRBJ2-4, with D possibly being TRBD2 (6 bases). The CDR3 runs to 17 residues. V lost 2 bases and J lost 3, with 20 bases in between. CDR1 and CDR2 from the germline V gene are GTSNPN and SVGIG (reference sequence). DNA of the CDR3: TGTGCCTGGAGTAGAGGGGACTTGGGGTTAGGCAAAAACATTCAGTACTTC. Amino acid sequence: CAWSRGDLGLGKNIQYF.

The rearrangement uses TRBV4-1 and TRBJ2-6; 7 bases map to TRBD1. Germline V gene data show CDR1 as MGHRA and CDR2 as YSYEKL. This CDR3 region has 15 residues. V shed 4 bases, J shed 4 bases, and the junction held 4 bases outside the gene matches. DNA of the CDR3: TGCGCCAGCAGCCCGGACAGGACCGGGGCCAACGTCCTGACTTTC. It codes for CASSPDRTGANVLTF.

V gene TRBV5-1 combines with J gene TRBJ2-7; D call uncertain. CDR1 SGHRS and CDR2 YFSETQ come from the germline V gene. The CDR3 loop spans 13 amino acids. With 2 bases removed from V and 4 bases from J, the gap between germline ends came to 10 bases. The CDR3 bases are TGCGCCAGCAGCTTCGACACAGCTTACGAGCAGTACTTC. It specifies CASSFDTAYEQYF.

The chain uses TRBV11-2 and TRBJ1-1; D is unclear. This CDR3 is 13 amino acids long. Trimming shortened V by 1 base and J by 11 bases, and 14 bases separated the two germline ends. CDR1 SGHAT and CDR2 FQNNGV come from the germline V gene. The CDR3 DNA is TGTGCCAGCAGCTTAGCCCCTAGCTTGTGGGCTTTCTTT. Translation gives CASSLAPSLWAFF.

V usage is TRBV29-1 and J usage is TRBJ2-5; 7 nucleotides align to TRBD2. The CDR3 sequence is 11 residues long. Per germline, CDR1 SQVTM and CDR2 ANQGSEA. Trimming at V came to 8 bases and at J to 5 bases, leaving 5 bases not matched to a gene. CDR3 protein: CSLTSFETQYF. In nucleotides, the CDR3 is TGCAGCTTGACTAGCTTTGAGACCCAGTACTTC.

The chain links TRBV5-1 to TRBJ1-2; TRBD1 matches 9 bases. After removal of 3 bases from V and 8 bases from J, the junction contained 17 bases not matched to a gene. The germline CDR1 and CDR2 sequences are SGHRS and YFSETQ. This CDR3 comprises 17 residues. CDR3 loop: CASSSWTGASVAEGYTF. CDR3 in DNA: TGCGCCAGCAGCTCCTGGACAGGGGCCTCGGTAGCTGAGGGCTACACCTTC.

This rearrangement joins TRBV27 to TRBJ2-7; TRBD1 might be the D (5 bases). The CDR3 loop spans 14 amino acids. Germline CDR1 reads MNHEY; CDR2 reads SMNVEV (reference sequence). The ends were cut back, 2 bases at V and 2 bases at J, with 10 bases in the middle. The CDR3 nucleotides are TGTGCCAGCAGTTTAAGGGGCCGCGCCTACGAGCAGTACTTC. Its translation: CASSLRGRAYEQYF.

The chain uses TRBV2 and TRBJ2-1, with 11 bases fitting TRBD2. CDR3 length: 18 residues. In germline, CDR1 is SNHLY, CDR2 FYNNEI. The J segment lost 2 bases and the V segment lost 7 bases, leaving 13 bases of the junction unmatched. Here the CDR3 reads CASTEGASGRTTYNEQFF. The CDR3 DNA follows: TGTGCCAGCACCGAGGGGGCTAGCGGGAGGACCACCTACAATGAGCAGTTCTTC.

The gene calls are TRBV18 and TRBJ2-5; D is uncertain. CDR3 length: 12 residues. Germline V gives CDR1 KGHSH, CDR2 LQKENI. Trimming cost V 2 bases and J 2 bases, with 3 bases left between them. Here the CDR3 reads CASSPTQETQYF. CDR3 nucleotides: TGTGCCAGCTCACCAACTCAAGAGACCCAGTACTTC.